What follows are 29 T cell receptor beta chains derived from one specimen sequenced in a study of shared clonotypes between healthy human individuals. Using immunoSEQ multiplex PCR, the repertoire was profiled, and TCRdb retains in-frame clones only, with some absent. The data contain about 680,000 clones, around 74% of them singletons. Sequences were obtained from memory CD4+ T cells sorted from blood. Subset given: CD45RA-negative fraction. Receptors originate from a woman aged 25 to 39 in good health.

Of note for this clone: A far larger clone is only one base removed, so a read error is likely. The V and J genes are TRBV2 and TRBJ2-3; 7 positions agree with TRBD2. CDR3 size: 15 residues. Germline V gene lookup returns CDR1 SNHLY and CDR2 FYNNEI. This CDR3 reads CATTTGGPLTDAQYF. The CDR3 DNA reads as TGTGCAACAACGACGGGAGGTCCCCTCACAGATGCGCAGTATTTT.

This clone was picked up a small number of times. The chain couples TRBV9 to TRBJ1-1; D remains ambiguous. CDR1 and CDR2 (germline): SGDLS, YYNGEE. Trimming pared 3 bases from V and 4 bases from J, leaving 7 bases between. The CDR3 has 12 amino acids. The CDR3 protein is CASSAPGTEAFF. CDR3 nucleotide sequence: TGTGCCAGCAGCGCTCCGGGCACTGAAGCTTTCTTT.

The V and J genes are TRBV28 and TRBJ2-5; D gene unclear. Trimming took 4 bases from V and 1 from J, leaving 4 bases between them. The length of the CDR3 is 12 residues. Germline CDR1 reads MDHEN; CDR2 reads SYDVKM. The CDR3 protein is CASSSSQETQYF. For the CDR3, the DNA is TGTGCCAGCAGTTCTAGCCAAGAGACCCAGTACTTC.

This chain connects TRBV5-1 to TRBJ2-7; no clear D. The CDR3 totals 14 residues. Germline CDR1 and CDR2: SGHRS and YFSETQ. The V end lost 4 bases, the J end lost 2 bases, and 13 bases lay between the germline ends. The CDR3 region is CASSDQGRTYEQYF. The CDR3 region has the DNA TGCGCCAGCAGCGACCAAGGACGGACCTACGAGCAGTACTTC. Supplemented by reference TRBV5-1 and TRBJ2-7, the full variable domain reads KAGVTQTPRYLIKTRGQQVTLSCSPISGHRSVSWYQQTPGQGLQFLFEYFSETQRNKGNFPGRFSGRQFSNSRSEMNVSTLELGDSALYLCASSDQGRTYEQYFGPGTRLTVT.

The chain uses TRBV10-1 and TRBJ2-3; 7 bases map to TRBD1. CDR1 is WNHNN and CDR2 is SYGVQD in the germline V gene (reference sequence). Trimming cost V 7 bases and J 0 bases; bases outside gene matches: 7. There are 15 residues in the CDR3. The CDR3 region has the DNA TGCGCCAGCACCCGGGACAGCCGGAGCACAGATACGCAGTATTTT. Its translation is CASTRDSRSTDTQYF.

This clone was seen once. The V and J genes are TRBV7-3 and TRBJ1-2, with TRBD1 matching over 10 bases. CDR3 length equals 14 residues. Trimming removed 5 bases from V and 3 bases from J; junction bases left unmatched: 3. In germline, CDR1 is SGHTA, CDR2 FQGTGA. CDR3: CASSPGQGHYGYTF. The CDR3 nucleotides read TGTGCCAGCAGCCCGGGACAGGGGCACTATGGCTACACCTTC.

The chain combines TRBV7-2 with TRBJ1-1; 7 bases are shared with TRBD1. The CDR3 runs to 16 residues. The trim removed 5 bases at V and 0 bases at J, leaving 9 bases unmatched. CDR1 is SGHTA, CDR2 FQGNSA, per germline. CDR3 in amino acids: CASSPLWTGVNTEAFF. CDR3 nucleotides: TGTGCCAGCAGCCCCCTCTGGACAGGAGTGAACACTGAAGCTTTCTTT.

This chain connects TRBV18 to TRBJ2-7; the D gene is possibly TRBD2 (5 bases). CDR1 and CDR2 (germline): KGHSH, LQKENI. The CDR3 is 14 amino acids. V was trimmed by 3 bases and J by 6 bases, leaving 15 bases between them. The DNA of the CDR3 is TGTGCCAGCTCACCCCAACCTGGGAGTCCCGAGCAGTACTTC. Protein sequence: CASSPQPGSPEQYF.

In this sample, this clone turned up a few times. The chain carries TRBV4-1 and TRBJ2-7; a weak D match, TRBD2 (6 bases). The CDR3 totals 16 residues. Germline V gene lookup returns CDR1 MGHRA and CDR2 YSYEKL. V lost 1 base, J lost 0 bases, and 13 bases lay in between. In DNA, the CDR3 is TGCGCCAGCAGCCAAGCCAGCGGGCCACGCTCCTACGAGCAGTACTTC. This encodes CASSQASGPRSYEQYF.

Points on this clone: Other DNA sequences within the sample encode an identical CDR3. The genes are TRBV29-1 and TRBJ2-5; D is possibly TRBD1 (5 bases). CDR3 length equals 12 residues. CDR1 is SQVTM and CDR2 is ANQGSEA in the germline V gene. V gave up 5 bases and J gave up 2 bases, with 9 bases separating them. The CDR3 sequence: CSVKTAQETQYF. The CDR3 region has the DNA TGCAGCGTTAAGACAGCACAAGAGACCCAGTACTTC.

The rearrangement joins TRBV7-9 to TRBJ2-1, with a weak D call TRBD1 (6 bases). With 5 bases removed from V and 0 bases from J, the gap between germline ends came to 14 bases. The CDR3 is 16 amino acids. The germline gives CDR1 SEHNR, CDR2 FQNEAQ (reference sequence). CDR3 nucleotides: TGTGCCAGCAGCCGAGGCGGCAGGGGCTCCTACAATGAGCAGTTCTTC. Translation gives CASSRGGRGSYNEQFF. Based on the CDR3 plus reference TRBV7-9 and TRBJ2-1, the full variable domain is DTGVSQNPRHKITKRGQNVTFRCDPISEHNRLYWYRQTLGQGPEFLTYFQNEAQLEKSRLLSDRFSAERPKGSFSTLEIQRTEQGDSAMYLCASSRGGRGSYNEQFFGPGTRLTVL.

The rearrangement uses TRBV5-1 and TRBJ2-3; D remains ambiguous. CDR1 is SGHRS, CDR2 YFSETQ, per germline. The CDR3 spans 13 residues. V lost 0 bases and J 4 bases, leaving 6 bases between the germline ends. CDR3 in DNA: TGCGCCAGCAGCTTGGAGAACCCAGATACGCAGTATTTT. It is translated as CASSLENPDTQYF. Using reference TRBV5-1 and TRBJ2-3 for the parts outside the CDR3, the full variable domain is KAGVTQTPRYLIKTRGQQVTLSCSPISGHRSVSWYQQTPGQGLQFLFEYFSETQRNKGNFPGRFSGRQFSNSRSEMNVSTLELGDSALYLCASSLENPDTQYFGPGTRLTVL.

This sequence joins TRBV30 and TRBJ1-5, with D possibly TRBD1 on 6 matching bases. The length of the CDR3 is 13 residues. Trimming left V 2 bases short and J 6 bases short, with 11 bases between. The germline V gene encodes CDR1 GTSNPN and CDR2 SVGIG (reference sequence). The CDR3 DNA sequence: TGTGCCTGGAGTCGGGGGGCAGGTCAGCCCCAGCATTTT. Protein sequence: CAWSRGAGQPQHF.

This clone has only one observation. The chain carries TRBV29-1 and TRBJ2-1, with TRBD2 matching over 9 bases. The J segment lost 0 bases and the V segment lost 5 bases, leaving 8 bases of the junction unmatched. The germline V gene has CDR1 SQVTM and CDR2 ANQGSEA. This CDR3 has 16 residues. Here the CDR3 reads CSVRWASGDSYNEQFF. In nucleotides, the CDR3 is TGCAGCGTTAGGTGGGCTAGCGGGGACTCCTACAATGAGCAGTTCTTC.

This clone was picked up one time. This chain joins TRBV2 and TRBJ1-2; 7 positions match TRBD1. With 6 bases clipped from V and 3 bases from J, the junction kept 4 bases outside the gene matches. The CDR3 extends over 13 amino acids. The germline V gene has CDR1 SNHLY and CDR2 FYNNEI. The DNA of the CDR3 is TGTGCCAGCAGGACAGGGTCGGACTATGGCTACACCTTC. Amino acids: CASRTGSDYGYTF.

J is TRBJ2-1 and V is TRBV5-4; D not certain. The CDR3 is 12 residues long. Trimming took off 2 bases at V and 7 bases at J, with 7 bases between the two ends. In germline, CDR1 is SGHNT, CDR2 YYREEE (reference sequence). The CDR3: CASSFGRNEQFF. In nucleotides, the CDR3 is TGTGCCAGCAGCTTCGGTCGGAATGAGCAGTTCTTC.

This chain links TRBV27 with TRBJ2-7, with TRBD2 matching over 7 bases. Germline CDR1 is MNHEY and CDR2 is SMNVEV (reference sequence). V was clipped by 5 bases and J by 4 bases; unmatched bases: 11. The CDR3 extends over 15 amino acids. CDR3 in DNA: TGTGCCAGCAGTCGATACGGGACTAAATTGTACGAGCAGTACTTC. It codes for CASSRYGTKLYEQYF.

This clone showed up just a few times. CDR3 amino acids: CASSIGRGTNEKLFF. The CDR3 DNA reads as TGCGCCAGCAGCATTGGGAGGGGGACTAATGAAAAACTGTTTTTT. V gene TRBV5-1 combines with J gene TRBJ1-4; D is perhaps TRBD1 (6 bases). Trimming stripped 4 bases from V and 2 bases from J, with 12 bases between. This CDR3 contains 15 residues. The germline gives CDR1 SGHRS, CDR2 YFSETQ.

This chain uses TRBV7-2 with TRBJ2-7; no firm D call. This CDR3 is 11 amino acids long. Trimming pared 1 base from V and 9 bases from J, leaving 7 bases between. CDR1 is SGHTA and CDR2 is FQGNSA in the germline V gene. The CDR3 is CASSLGQVQYF. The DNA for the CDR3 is TGTGCCAGCAGCTTAGGTCAAGTGCAGTACTTC.

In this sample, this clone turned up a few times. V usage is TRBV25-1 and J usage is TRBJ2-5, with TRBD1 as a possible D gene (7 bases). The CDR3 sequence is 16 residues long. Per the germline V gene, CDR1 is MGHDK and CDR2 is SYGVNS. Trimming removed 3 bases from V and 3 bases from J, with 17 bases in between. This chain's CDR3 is CASSEPITGEEETQYF. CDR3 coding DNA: TGTGCCAGCAGTGAGCCTATTACAGGGGAGGAAGAGACCCAGTACTTC.

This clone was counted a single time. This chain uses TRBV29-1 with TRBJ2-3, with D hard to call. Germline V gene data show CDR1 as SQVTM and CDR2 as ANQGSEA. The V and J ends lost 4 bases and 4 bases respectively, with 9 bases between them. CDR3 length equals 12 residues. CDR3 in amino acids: CSVAFRSDTQYF. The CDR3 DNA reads TGCAGCGTTGCCTTCCGGTCAGATACGCAGTATTTT.

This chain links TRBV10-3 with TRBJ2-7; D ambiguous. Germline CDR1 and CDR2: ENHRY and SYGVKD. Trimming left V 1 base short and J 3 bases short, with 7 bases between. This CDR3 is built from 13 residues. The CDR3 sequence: CAISEWEGYEQYF. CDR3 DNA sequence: TGTGCCATCAGTGAGTGGGAAGGCTACGAGCAGTACTTC.

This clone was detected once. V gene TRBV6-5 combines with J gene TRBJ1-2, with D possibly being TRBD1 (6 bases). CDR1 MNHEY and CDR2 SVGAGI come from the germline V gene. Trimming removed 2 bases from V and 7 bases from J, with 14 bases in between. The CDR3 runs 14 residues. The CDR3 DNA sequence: TGTGCCAGCAGTTACCTGGCAGGGGATCCTGGCTACACCTTC. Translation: CASSYLAGDPGYTF.

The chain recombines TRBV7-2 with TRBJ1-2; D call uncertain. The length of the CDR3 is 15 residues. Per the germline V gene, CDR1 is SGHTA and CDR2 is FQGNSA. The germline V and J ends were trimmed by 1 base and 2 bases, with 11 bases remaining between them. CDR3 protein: CASSLGNWMNYGYTF. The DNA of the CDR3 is TGTGCCAGCAGCTTAGGGAACTGGATGAACTATGGCTACACCTTC.

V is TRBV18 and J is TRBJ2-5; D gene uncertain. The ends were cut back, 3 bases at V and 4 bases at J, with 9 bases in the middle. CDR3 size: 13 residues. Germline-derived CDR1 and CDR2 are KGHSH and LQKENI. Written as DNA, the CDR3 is TGTGCCAGCTCACCCCCGAATGGAGAGACCCAGTACTTC. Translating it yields CASSPPNGETQYF.

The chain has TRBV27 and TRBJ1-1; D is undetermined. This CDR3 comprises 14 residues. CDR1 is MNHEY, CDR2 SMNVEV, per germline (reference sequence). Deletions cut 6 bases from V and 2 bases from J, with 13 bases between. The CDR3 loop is CASSRSNLNTEAFF. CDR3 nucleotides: TGTGCCAGCAGCCGCTCTAACCTCAACACTGAAGCTTTCTTT.

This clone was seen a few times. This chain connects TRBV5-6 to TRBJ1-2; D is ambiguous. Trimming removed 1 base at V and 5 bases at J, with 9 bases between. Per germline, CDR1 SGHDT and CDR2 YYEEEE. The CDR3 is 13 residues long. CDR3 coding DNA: TGTGCCAGCAGCTTGAAACTGCAGTATGGCTACACCTTC. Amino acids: CASSLKLQYGYTF.

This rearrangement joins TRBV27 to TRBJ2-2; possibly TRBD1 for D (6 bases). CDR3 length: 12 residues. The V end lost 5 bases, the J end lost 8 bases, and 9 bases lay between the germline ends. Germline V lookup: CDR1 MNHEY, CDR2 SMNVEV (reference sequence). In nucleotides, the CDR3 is TGTGCCAGCAGTCCGCAGGGGGGGGAGCTGTTTTTT. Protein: CASSPQGGELFF.

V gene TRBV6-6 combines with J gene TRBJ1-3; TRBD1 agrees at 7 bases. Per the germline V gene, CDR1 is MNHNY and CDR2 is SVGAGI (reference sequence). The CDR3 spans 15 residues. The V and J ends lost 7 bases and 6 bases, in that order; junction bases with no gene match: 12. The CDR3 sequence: CASTNPRQGKNTIYF. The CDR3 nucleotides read TGTGCCAGCACCAACCCCCGACAGGGCAAAAACACCATATATTTT.